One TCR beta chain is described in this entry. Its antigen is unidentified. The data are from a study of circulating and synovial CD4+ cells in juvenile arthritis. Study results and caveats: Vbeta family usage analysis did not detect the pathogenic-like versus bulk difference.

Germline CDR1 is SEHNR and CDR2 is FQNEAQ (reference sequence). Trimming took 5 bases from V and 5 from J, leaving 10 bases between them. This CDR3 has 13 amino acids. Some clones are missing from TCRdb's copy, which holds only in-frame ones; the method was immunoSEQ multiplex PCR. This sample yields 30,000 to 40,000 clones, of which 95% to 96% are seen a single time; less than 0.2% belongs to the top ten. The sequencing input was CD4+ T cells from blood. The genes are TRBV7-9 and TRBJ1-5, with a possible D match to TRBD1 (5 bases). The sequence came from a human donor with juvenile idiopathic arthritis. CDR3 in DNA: TGTGCCAGCAGCCCTGACAGTTATCAGCCCCAGCATTTT. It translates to CASSPDSYQPQHF.